The 9 T cell receptor beta chains in this list originate from one sample, sequenced in a study of circulating CD8 cells and anti-PD-1 response in melanoma. TCR libraries were prepared from about 16 ng of total RNA with the QIAseq Immune Repertoire TCR panel. TCRdb used MiXCR to reprocess the reads, holding one entry per CDR3 protein. Here the sample spans 1,000 or so distinct CDR3 sequences, around 8.6% being singletons. Four subsets defined by PD-1 and/or TIGIT were sorted from live CD3+CD8+TCRalphabeta+ cells. The source material was CD8+ T cells from PBMCs, sampled at baseline or after one month of anti-PD-1 therapy (not recorded which). The receptor source for this set is a human donor with melanoma.

Relative to its sample, this clonotype is large. The chain uses TRBV28 and TRBJ2-7; no clear D gene. Germline loops: CDR1 MDHEN, CDR2 SYDVKM. CDR3 length: 13 amino acids. V was cut by 6 bases and J by 0 bases, with 9 bases left in between. The CDR3 DNA sequence: TGTGCCAGCAGCCGCGGATTCTCCTACGAGCAGTACTTC. Its protein is CASSRGFSYEQYF. Looking up the rest from reference TRBV28 and TRBJ2-7 gives the full variable domain: DVKVTQSSRYLVKRTGEKVFLECVQDMDHENMFWYRQDPGLGLRLIYFSYDVKMKEKGDIPEGYSVSREKKERFSLILESASTNQTSMYLCASSRGFSYEQYFGPGTRLTVT.

This clonotype counts as large. This chain joins TRBV5-4 and TRBJ2-5, with 13 bases that match TRBD2. V shed 1 base and J 1 base; nucleotides not matched to a gene: 4. The CDR3 is 17 amino acids. CDR1 and CDR2 from the germline V gene are SGHNT and YYREEE (reference sequence). The CDR3, as DNA: TGTGCCAGCAGCTTGAACCGACTAGCGGGGGGCCAAGAGACCCAGTACTTC. It codes for CASSLNRLAGGQETQYF.

This clonotype is categorized as large. The J gene is TRBJ2-2, the V gene TRBV5-6, with 7 positions matching TRBD1. The CDR3 loop spans 16 amino acids. V was clipped by 7 bases and J by 4 bases; unmatched bases: 13. Germline lookup yields CDR1 SGHDT and CDR2 YYEEEE. CDR3: CASGPDRVKFTGELFF. CDR3 nucleotides: TGTGCCAGCGGCCCAGACAGGGTGAAATTCACCGGGGAGCTGTTTTTT.

By frequency in the sample, this clonotype is large. V is TRBV19 and J is TRBJ2-1; the match to TRBD2 covers 12 bases. Germline-derived CDR1 and CDR2 are LNHDA and SQIVND (reference sequence). This CDR3 contains 15 residues. With 6 bases clipped from V and 5 bases from J, the junction kept 5 bases outside the gene matches. The CDR3 bases are TGTGCCAGTAGCTTACTAGCGGGGGGAAACAATGAGCAGTTCTTC. Residues: CASSLLAGGNNEQFF.

By frequency in the sample, this clonotype is medium-sized. The chain carries TRBV12-5 and TRBJ1-1; D might be TRBD1 (6 bases). This CDR3 has 13 residues. Deletions cut 6 bases from V and 0 bases from J, with 8 bases between. CDR1 and CDR2 from the germline V gene are LGHNT and FRNRAP. The CDR3 spells CASGQGVNTEAFF. The CDR3 DNA reads TGTGCTAGTGGACAGGGAGTGAACACTGAAGCTTTCTTT.

This clonotype occurred a few times. A read error is possible here, since a much larger clone lies one base away. The CDR3 DNA is TGTGCCAGCGGACTGGGTGGAGGTCCTGAAGCTCTCTTT. Translated, it gives CASGLGGGPEALF. This chain uses TRBV27 with TRBJ1-1; D gene unclear. CDR3 length: 13 residues. CDR1 is MNHEY, CDR2 SMNVEV, per germline (reference sequence).

This clonotype qualifies as medium-sized. The chain combines TRBV19 with TRBJ1-5, with D hard to call. Trimming shortened V by 9 bases and J by 9 bases, and 9 bases separated the two germline ends. The CDR3 has 10 amino acids. Looked up from germline, CDR1 is LNHDA and CDR2 is SQIVND (reference sequence). CDR3 loop: CASRLGPQHF. The CDR3 coding sequence is TGTGCCAGCCGCCTCGGGCCCCAGCATTTT.

With regard to this clonotype: Given a much more abundant clone one base away, this may be a read error. The chain recombines TRBV7-8 with TRBJ2-2; D is ambiguous. Trimming removed 5 bases at V and 1 base at J, with 14 bases between. Germline assignment: CDR1 SGHVS and CDR2 FQNEAQ. CDR3 size: 16 residues. The CDR3: CASSPTRQLNTGELFF. CDR3 in DNA: TGTGCCAGCAGCCCCACACGGCAGTTGAACACCGGGGAGCTGTTTTTT.

By its share, this clonotype is large. The V gene is TRBV5-5, the J gene TRBJ1-1; D gene uncertain. The ends were cut back, 3 bases at V and 4 bases at J, with 7 bases in the middle. Germline V CDR1 and CDR2: SGHKS, YYEKEE (reference sequence). This CDR3 contains 12 residues. CDR3 amino acids: CASSYVSTEAFF. DNA for the CDR3: TGTGCCAGCAGCTATGTTAGCACTGAAGCTTTCTTT. Drawing the rest from reference TRBV5-5 and TRBJ1-1, the complete variable domain is DAGVTQSPTHLIKTRGQQVTLRCSPISGHKSVSWYQQVLGQGPQFIFQYYEKEERGRGNFPDRFSARQFPNYSSELNVNALLLGDSALYLCASSYVSTEAFFGQGTRLTVV.